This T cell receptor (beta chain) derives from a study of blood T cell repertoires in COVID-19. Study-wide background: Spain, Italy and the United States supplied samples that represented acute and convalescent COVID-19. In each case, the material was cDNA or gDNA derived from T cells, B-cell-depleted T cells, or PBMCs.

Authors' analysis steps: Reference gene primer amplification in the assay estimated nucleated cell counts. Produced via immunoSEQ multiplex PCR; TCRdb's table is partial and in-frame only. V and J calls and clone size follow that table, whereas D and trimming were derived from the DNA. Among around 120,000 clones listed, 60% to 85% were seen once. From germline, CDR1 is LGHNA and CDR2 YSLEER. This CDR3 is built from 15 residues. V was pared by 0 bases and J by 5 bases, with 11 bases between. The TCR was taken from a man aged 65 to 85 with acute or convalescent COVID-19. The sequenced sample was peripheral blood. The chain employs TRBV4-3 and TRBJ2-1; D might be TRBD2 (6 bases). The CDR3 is CASSQDRLVNNEQFF. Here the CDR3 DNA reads TGCGCCAGCAGCCAAGATCGACTAGTGAACAATGAGCAGTTCTTC.